This is a list of T cell receptor beta chains from one sample in a study of blood T cell repertoires in COVID-19. The method was immunoSEQ multiplex PCR; TCRdb's version includes in-frame clones alone and lacks a portion of them. The table lists about 190,000 clones, around 85% of them singletons. Sample: PBMCs or T cells enriched from blood (not recorded which). These receptors were taken from a woman aged 30 to 39 who had recovered from COVID-19. The CDR3 runs from the conserved cysteine through the conserved F or W. A D gene is named only where the DNA matches it firmly. Only part of the rows carry a size: once, few, many, or a class if the clone is expanded.

J gene	V gene	clone size	D gene	CDR3 DNA	CDR3 protein
TRBJ2-3	TRBV3-1/TRBV3-2	NA	TRBD2	TGTGCCAGCAGCCAAGATTTTAGCGGGAGCTCAGATACGCAGTATTTT	CASSQDFSGSSDTQYF
TRBJ1-4	TRBV14	once	TRBD1	TGTGCCAGCAGCCTGGCGACAGGGGGTTGGGAAAAACTGTTTTTT	CASSLATGGWEKLFF
TRBJ1-1	TRBV28	NA	NA	TGTGCCAGCAATTTCCTGGTAGAGGCAGTGGGCACTGAAGCTTTCTTT	CASNFLVEAVGTEAFF
TRBJ2-5	TRBV5-1	NA	TRBD1	TGCGCCAGCAGCGCCGCCGGGACAGTTGGAGAGACCCAGTACTTC	CASSAAGTVGETQYF
TRBJ1-2	TRBV28	NA	NA	TGTGCCAGCAGTCCCTCAGGGGATACAGGTGGCTACACCTTC	CASSPSGDTGGYTF
TRBJ1-1	TRBV6-5	NA	TRBD1	TGTGCCAGCAGTTACTCGGACAGGGATAACACTGAAGCTTTCTTT	CASSYSDRDNTEAFF
TRBJ1-1	TRBV6-4	NA	TRBD1	TGTGCCAGCAGGGGACAGGGAGAGACTGAAGCTTTCTTT	CASRGQGETEAFF
TRBJ1-5	TRBV19	NA	NA	TGTGCCAGTACCCCGGAGGGGATTCAGCCCCAGCATTTT	CASTPEGIQPQHF
TRBJ1-2	TRBV13	NA	TRBD1	TGTGCCAGCAGCACACCGGGACAGGGGAACTATGGCTACACCTTC	CASSTPGQGNYGYTF
TRBJ2-7	TRBV3-1/TRBV3-2	NA	NA	TGTGCCAGCAGCCAAATCCAGGGTTCCGGCTACGAGCAGTACTTC	CASSQIQGSGYEQYF
TRBJ1-1	TRBV29-1	once	NA	TGCAGCGTTGGGGGGCTGGGGAACACTGAAGCTTTCTTT	CSVGGLGNTEAFF
TRBJ1-1	TRBV10-3	NA	TRBD1	TGTGCCATCAAAGGACAGGGCCAAAACACTGAAGCTTTCTTT	CAIKGQGQNTEAFF
TRBJ2-1	TRBV10-3	NA	TRBD2	TGTGCCATCAGCCGCCCACTAGCGGCGACCTTATGGTCCTACAATGAGCAGTTCTTC	CAISRPLAATLWSYNEQFF
TRBJ2-7	TRBV7-3	NA	TRBD1	TGTGCCAGCAGCTCCTCACAGGGGCCCTACGAGCAGTACTTC	CASSSSQGPYEQYF
TRBJ2-3	TRBV18	NA	TRBD2	TGTGCCAGCTCACGGACTAGTAGCACAGATACGCAGTATTTT	CASSRTSSTDTQYF
TRBJ2-2	TRBV19	NA	NA	TGTGCCAGTAGTCTCGCCCCGGGGGATTATACGAACACCGGGGAGCTGTTTTTT	CASSLAPGDYTNTGELFF
TRBJ2-5	TRBV7-2	NA	NA	TGTGCCAGCAGCTTAGAAGCTCCGCATAAGCGGACCTCGGCCCAGTACTTC	CASSLEAPHKRTSAQYF
TRBJ2-1	TRBV13	NA	TRBD2	TGTGCCAGCAGCCCGCCGACTAGCGGGATACCCTCCTACAATGAGCAGTTCTTC	CASSPPTSGIPSYNEQFF
TRBJ2-3	TRBV13	once	NA	TGTGCCAGCAGCTTAGGCCACCGGGGTTATGTAGATACGCAGTATTTT	CASSLGHRGYVDTQYF
TRBJ1-1	TRBV12-3/TRBV12-4	NA	NA	TGTGCCAGCAGTTTACTTGGGGGGACTGAAGCTTTCTTT	CASSLLGGTEAFF
TRBJ2-1	TRBV27	NA	TRBD2	TGTGCCAGCAGGTTGACTAGCGGGACATTCAATGAGCAGTTCTTC	CASRLTSGTFNEQFF
TRBJ2-7	TRBV4-2	NA	TRBD1	TGTGCCAGCAGCCTCAGACAGGGAACTTACGAGCAGTACTTC	CASSLRQGTYEQYF
TRBJ2-1	TRBV10-3	few	TRBD2	TGTGCCATCGCGGGGACTGGCGGGAGGGTGAATGAGCAGTTCTTC	CAIAGTGGRVNEQFF
TRBJ2-5	TRBV27	NA	TRBD1	TGTGCCAGCAGTTGGACAGGAGAGACCCAGTACTTC	CASSWTGETQYF
TRBJ1-2	TRBV6-5	NA	TRBD1	TGTGCCAGCAGGGGGACAGCAAACTATGGCTACACCTTC	CASRGTANYGYTF
TRBJ1-5	TRBV19	NA	NA	TGTGCCAGTAAAGGGGGGGGCCCTAGCAATCAGCCCCAGCATTTT	CASKGGGPSNQPQHF
TRBJ1-1	TRBV18	few	NA	TGTGCCAGCTCACCTGAGGGGGTCTCCACTGAAGCTTTCTTT	CASSPEGVSTEAFF